This T cell receptor beta chain was profiled in a study of shared clonotypes between healthy human individuals. This clone is a singleton in its sample. Terminally differentiated effector memory CD45RA+ cells were excluded from the naive CD8 cells, which were CD45RO-negative and positively selected for CCR7. The V gene end was trimmed by 8 bases and the J gene end by 0 bases; junction bases not matched to a gene: 4. Germline V lookup: CDR1 KGHSH, CDR2 LQKENI. There are 15 residues in the CDR3. Some clones are missing from TCRdb's copy, which holds only in-frame ones; the method was immunoSEQ multiplex PCR. The sample consists of about 2,100,000 clones, roughly 91% of them appearing once.

The sample taken for sequencing was naive CD8+ T cells from PBMCs. The receptor was isolated from a man between 18 and 29 years old in good health. Some clones in this sample may be carry-over from other donors' samples. J is TRBJ2-3 and V is TRBV18; 11 bases line up with TRBD2. For the CDR3, the DNA is TGTGCCAGCACGGGACTAGCGGCGAGCACAGATACGCAGTATTTT. Protein sequence: CASTGLAASTDTQYF.